This TCR beta chain was captured in a study of cytotoxic CD8 clonotypes in ibrutinib-treated CLL. This clone was detected only once. The CDR3 is 15 amino acids. Germline assignment: CDR1 MNHEY and CDR2 SMNVEV (reference sequence). V lost 6 bases, J lost 4 bases, and 8 bases stayed unmatched. Clones were sequenced by immunoSEQ multiplex PCR, and TCRdb holds only the in-frame ones, with some missing. The sample comprises 150,000 to 200,000 clones, 88% of which are singletons, and approximately 2.9% rests with the top ten. Source: PBMCs, taken at disease progression, from a patient treated with ibrutinib. The source is a human donor with chronic lymphocytic leukemia. The chain joins TRBV27 to TRBJ2-3; TRBD2 matches 9 bases. The CDR3 is CASSRATSGSDTQYF. CDR3 nucleotides: TGTGCCAGCAGCCGCGCGACTAGCGGTTCAGATACGCAGTATTTT.